The rows below give T cell receptor beta chains drawn from one sample of a study of chemoradiotherapy in HPV16-positive cancers. Sequenced by immunoSEQ multiplex PCR; TCRdb stores in-frame clones only, minus some. The table records 9,500 to 15,000 clones, 85% to 90% of them present only once. Sequences were derived from blood, sampled from a patient who underwent chemoradiotherapy. All receptors come from a human donor with HPV-associated anogenital cancer. CDR3s include the opening cysteine and the closing phenylalanine or tryptophan. D genes are given only for firm matches. The size field is filled for only some rows; it gives once, few, many or a size class.

d_call clone_size j_call v_call cdr3_nt cdr3_aa
. . TRBJ1-6 TRBV4-3 TGCGCCAGCAGCCAAGACCGCAGAAATTCACCCCTCCACTTT CASSQDRRNSPLHF
. . TRBJ1-3 TRBV18 TGTGCCAGCTCACCTGGCCCGAACTCTGGAAACACCATATATTTT CASSPGPNSGNTIYF
TRBD2 . TRBJ2-3 TRBV6-5 TGTGCCAGCAGTTACTCCCTAGCGGGGGCAGATACGCAGTATTTT CASSYSLAGADTQYF
. few TRBJ2-3 TRBV7-9 TGTGCCAGCACTAGCACAGATACGCAGTATTTT CASTSTDTQYF
. . TRBJ1-1 TRBV6-6 TGTGCCAGCATGGGGCCGATGGAGTCTGAAGCTTTCTTT CASMGPMESEAFF
. . TRBJ1-1 TRBV6-6 TGTGCCAGCAGTTACATCGACAGGAGCCCTTTCTTT CASSYIDRSPFF
. . TRBJ1-2 TRBV9 TGTGCCAGCAGCGTAGGTAACTCGGGGGGCTACACCTTC CASSVGNSGGYTF
. . TRBJ2-7 TRBV6-5 TGTGCCAGCAGTGAGCCCGCCACCTACGAGCAGTACTTC CASSEPATYEQYF
. . TRBJ2-6 TRBV7-3 TGTGCCAGCAGCTTACCACAGGCCGGGGCCAACGTCCTGACTTTC CASSLPQAGANVLTF
. . TRBJ1-1 TRBV30 TGTGCCTGGAGTATCGGGATACGAATTAGTGAAGCTTTCTTT CAWSIGIRISEAFF
TRBD1 . TRBJ1-3 TRBV30 TGTGCCTGGAGGGAACAGGGGACTGGAAACACCATATATTTT CAWREQGTGNTIYF
TRBD1 once TRBJ1-1 TRBV27 TGTGCCAGCAGCAGGGGGCAAGTAAACACTGAAGCTTTCTTT CASSRGQVNTEAFF
TRBD1 . TRBJ2-5 TRBV5-4 TGTGCCAGCAGCCCGGGACAGATCCAAGAGACCCAGTACTTC CASSPGQIQETQYF
. . TRBJ1-2 TRBV16 TGTGCCAGCAGCCAAAGGGCCAACCGGCATGGCTACACCTTC CASSQRANRHGYTF
. . TRBJ2-2 TRBV6-5 TGTGCCAGCAGTTACTTCCGCTCGGGGACCGGGGAGCTGTTTTTT CASSYFRSGTGELFF
. . TRBJ2-5 TRBV6-5 TGTGCCAGCAGTAACCCGCTTGAGACCCAGTACTTC CASSNPLETQYF
. . TRBJ2-7 TRBV6-6 TGTGCCAGCAGCCTCAGGGGAGGCTACGAGCAGTACTTC CASSLRGGYEQYF
TRBD1 . TRBJ2-2 TRBV2 TGTGCCAGCAGTGGAGGGACAGGGGAAACCGGGGAGCTGTTTTTT CASSGGTGETGELFF
TRBD1 once TRBJ2-7 TRBV7-8 TGTGCCAGCAGCTCCGGGACAGGGCTCCACGAGCAGTACTTC CASSSGTGLHEQYF
TRBD2 . TRBJ2-5 TRBV19 TGTGCCAGTAGTATGAAGAAGCGGGGGGGGAAAGAGACCCAGTACTTC CASSMKKRGGKETQYF
TRBD1 . TRBJ1-6 TRBV11-3 TGTGCCAGCAGCTTAACAGGGGGCGCAAATTCACCCCTCCACTTT CASSLTGGANSPLHF
. . TRBJ2-1 TRBV15 TGTGCCACCACCAGCCCCCTCGGCCAAGGACCGAACAATGAGCAGTTCTTC CATTSPLGQGPNNEQFF
. . TRBJ2-2 TRBV19 TGTGCCAGTAGTATTTCGCGCACAGACACCGGGGAGCTGTTTTTT CASSISRTDTGELFF
. . TRBJ2-6 TRBV29-1 TGCAGCGTTGCACAACCGACAGGAACCCTCTCTGGGGCCAACGTCCTGACTTTC CSVAQPTGTLSGANVLTF
TRBD2 . TRBJ2-7 TRBV6-1 TGTGCCAGCAGTACCGGGACTAGCGCCGACGAGCAGTACTTC CASSTGTSADEQYF
. . TRBJ2-3 TRBV29-1 TGCAGCGTTGAAGGGATTGTCGCAGATACGCAGTATTTT CSVEGIVADTQYF
. . TRBJ2-7 TRBV4-2 TGTGCCAGCAGCCAAGATCAGGGCAGCTCCTACGAGCAGTACTTC CASSQDQGSSYEQYF
. . TRBJ2-3 TRBV13 TGTGCCAGCAGCTTAGGTGGTTGGGGGGCTACAGATACGCAGTATTTT CASSLGGWGATDTQYF
TRBD2 . TRBJ2-1 TRBV5-1 TGCGCCAGCAGCATCGGCGGGGGGGCCGTCGATGAGCAGTTCTTC CASSIGGGAVDEQFF
TRBD2 . TRBJ2-3 TRBV4-1 TGCGCCAGCAGCCTAGTGGCCTCTAGCGGGGGGGATACGCAGTATTTT CASSLVASSGGDTQYF
. . TRBJ1-2 TRBV19 TGTGCCAGTAGTATGCGGGAGTTCTATGGCTACACCTTC CASSMREFYGYTF
TRBD2 . TRBJ2-7 TRBV2 TGTGCCTCTTCCCCTCGGGCGGGAGCCGCCTACGAGCAGTACTTC CASSPRAGAAYEQYF
TRBD1 once TRBJ1-2 TRBV5-4 TGTGCCAGCAGCCAGGGACAGAGCTATGGCTACACCTTC CASSQGQSYGYTF
. . TRBJ2-7 TRBV28 TGTGCCAGCAGTTTATTGTCCGGGTCGAATTTTTTTTACGAGCAGTACTTC CASSLLSGSNFFYEQYF
TRBD1 . TRBJ2-2 TRBV9 TGTGCCAGCAGCCTCGGGACAGGCGGGGAGCTGTTTTTT CASSLGTGGELFF
. . TRBJ2-1 TRBV4-1 TGCGCCAGCAGCCAAGAGTCAGGAGGGGCTGACAATGAGCAGTTCTTC CASSQESGGADNEQFF
. . TRBJ1-4 TRBV19 TGTGCCAGTAGTGGGGTTAATGAAAAACTGTTTTTT CASSGVNEKLFF
. . TRBJ2-7 TRBV5-1 TGCGCCAGCAGCTTGGACCACGAGCAGTACTTC CASSLDHEQYF
. large TRBJ1-2 TRBV7-9 TGTGCCAGCGGCAAGTACAGCTCTAACAACTATGGCTACACCTTC CASGKYSSNNYGYTF
. few TRBJ1-5 TRBV6-5 TGTGCCAGCAGTTTGGACAACTATCAGCCCCAGCATTTT CASSLDNYQPQHF
. . TRBJ2-7 TRBV30 TGTGCTTGGCGTGGGAACCCCTACGAGCAGTACTTC CAWRGNPYEQYF
. . TRBJ1-3 TRBV5-5 TGTGCCAGCTGGAGGGGGATCGGGGACACCATATATTTT CASWRGIGDTIYF
. . TRBJ2-1 TRBV2 TGTGCCAGCAAAGCGAGCCAGTACAATGAGCAGTTCTTC CASKASQYNEQFF
TRBD1 . TRBJ1-2 TRBV5-1 TGCGCCAGCAGCTTGGGGACAGGGTTTCTCGGCTACACCTTC CASSLGTGFLGYTF
. . TRBJ2-7 TRBV15 TGTGCCACCAGCCCCTCCTCGGGCTACGAGCAGTACTTC CATSPSSGYEQYF
. . TRBJ2-5 TRBV4-3 TGCGCCAGCAGCCAAGATTTCCGCTTGGGCCGTCAAGAGACCCAGTACTTC CASSQDFRLGRQETQYF
TRBD1 . TRBJ1-6 TRBV19 TGTGCCAGTCGGGACAGGGGTCAGTCGGATTCACCCCTCCACTTT CASRDRGQSDSPLHF
TRBD1 . TRBJ2-2 TRBV6-4 TGTGCCAGCAGTGCGGGACAGGGGGTTCCCGGGGAGCTGTTTTTT CASSAGQGVPGELFF
. . TRBJ2-3 TRBV7-6 TGTGCCAGCAGCCACCCGGGGGCGGCAGATACGCAGTATTTT CASSHPGAADTQYF
. . TRBJ1-1 TRBV7-9 TGTGCCAGCAGCTCCCCGGCCCTCTTGGGCACTGAAGCTTTCTTT CASSSPALLGTEAFF
. few TRBJ1-2 TRBV2 TGTGCCAGCAGTGAACCGAACACCGGTGGCTCCTATGGCTACACCTTC CASSEPNTGGSYGYTF
. . TRBJ2-1 TRBV5-5 TGTGCCAGCAGCTTCGCCTACAATGAGCAGTTCTTC CASSFAYNEQFF
. . TRBJ2-7 TRBV7-2 TGTGCCAGCAGCTTAGGGGAAGGGAGGAGCTCCTACGAGCAGTACTTC CASSLGEGRSSYEQYF
TRBD1 . TRBJ2-2 TRBV5-4 TGTGCCAGCAGCCCAGTCGGGACAGGGATAGCCGGGGAGCTGTTTTTT CASSPVGTGIAGELFF
TRBD1 once TRBJ1-2 TRBV6-6 TGTGCCAGCAGTTACGGAGGGGACAGGGTGAGGGTTGGCTACACCTTC CASSYGGDRVRVGYTF